This T cell receptor (beta chain) came from a study of T-cell reconstitution after alpha-beta-depleted transplantation in children. The CDR3 sequence is 14 residues long. CDR1 SGHVS and CDR2 FQNEAQ come from the germline V gene. Trimming took off 5 bases at V and 6 bases at J, with 14 bases between the two ends. The TCRbeta library was prepared with unique molecular identifiers. MiXCR, run by TCRdb on the PCR reads, gives a single entry per CDR3 protein. The data show around 800,000 distinct CDR3 sequences, roughly 16% seen once. The V gene is TRBV7-8, the J gene TRBJ2-1; D gene uncertain. Sequencing was performed on PBMCs, mostly from graft donor cells, taken 360 days after TCRalphabeta/CD19-depleted stem cell transplant. The TCR comes from a male patient between 10 and 17 years old who had a stem cell transplant for acute lymphoblastic leukemia, so the T cells may come from the graft donor. CDR3 nucleotides: TGTGCCAGCAGCCCTGACCAAGCCTCCAATGAGCAGTTCTTC. Residues: CASSPDQASNEQFF.